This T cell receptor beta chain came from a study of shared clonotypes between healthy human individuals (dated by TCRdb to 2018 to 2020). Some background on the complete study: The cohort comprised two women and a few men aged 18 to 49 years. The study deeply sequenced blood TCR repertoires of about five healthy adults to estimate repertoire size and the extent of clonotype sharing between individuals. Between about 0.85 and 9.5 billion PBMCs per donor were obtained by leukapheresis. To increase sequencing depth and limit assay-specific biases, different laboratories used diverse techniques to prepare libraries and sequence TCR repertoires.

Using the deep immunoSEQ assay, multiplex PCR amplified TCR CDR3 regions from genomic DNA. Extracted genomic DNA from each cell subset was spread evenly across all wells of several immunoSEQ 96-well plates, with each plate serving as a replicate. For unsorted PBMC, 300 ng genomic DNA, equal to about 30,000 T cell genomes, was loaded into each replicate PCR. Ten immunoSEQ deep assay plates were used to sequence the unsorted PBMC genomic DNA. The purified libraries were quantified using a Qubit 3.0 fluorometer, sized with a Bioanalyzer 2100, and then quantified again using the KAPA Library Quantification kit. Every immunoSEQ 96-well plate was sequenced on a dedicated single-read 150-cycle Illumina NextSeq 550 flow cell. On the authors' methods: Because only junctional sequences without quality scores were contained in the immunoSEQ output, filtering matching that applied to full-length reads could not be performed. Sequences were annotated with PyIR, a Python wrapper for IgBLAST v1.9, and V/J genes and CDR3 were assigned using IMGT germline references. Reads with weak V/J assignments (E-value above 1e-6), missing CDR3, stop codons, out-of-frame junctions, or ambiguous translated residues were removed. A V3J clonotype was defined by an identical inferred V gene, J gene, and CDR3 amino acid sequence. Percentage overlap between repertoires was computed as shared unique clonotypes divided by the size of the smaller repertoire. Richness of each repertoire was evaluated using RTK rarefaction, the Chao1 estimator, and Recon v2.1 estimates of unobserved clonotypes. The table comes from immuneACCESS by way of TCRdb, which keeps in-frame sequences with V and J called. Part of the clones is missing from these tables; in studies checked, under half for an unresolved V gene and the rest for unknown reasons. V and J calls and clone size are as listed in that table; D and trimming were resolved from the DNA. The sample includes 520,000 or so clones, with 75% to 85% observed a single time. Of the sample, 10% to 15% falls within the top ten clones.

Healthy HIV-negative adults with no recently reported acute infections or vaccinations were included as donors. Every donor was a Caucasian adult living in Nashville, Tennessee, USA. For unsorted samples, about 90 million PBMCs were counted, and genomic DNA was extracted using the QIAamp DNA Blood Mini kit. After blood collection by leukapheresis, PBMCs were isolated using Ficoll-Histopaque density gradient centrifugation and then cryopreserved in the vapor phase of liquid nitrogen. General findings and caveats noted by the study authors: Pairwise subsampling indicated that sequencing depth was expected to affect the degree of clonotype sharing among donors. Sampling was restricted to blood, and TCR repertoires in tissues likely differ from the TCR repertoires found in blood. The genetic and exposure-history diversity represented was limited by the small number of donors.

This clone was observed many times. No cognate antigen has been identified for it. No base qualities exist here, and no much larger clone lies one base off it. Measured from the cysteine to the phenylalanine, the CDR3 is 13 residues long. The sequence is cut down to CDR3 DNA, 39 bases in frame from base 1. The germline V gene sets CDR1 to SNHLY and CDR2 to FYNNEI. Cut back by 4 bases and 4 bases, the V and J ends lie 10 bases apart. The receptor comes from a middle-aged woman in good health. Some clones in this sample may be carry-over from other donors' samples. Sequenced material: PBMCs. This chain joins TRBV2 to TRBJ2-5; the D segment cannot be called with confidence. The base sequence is TGTGCCAGCAGTGCTAGTGTTAGAGAGACCCAGTACTTC. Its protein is CASSASVRETQYF.